This T cell receptor (beta chain) appears in the sequencing data of a study of T-cell memory formation after mild COVID-19. The germline gives CDR1 SGHTA, CDR2 FQGTGA. The CDR3 extends over 15 amino acids. Unmatched junction bases numbered 5, after V lost 3 bases and J lost 5 bases. This clonotype showed up many times. TCRdb recomputed calls from the 5' RACE reads with MiXCR, one row per CDR3 protein. This sample carries 190,000 or so distinct CDR3 sequences, around a fifth of them seen once, and the ten largest clones take about 21%. The origin of this receptor is an adult woman who had mild COVID-19 (a few samples of this study predate the infection). Cell type and time point are not known. Sample: PBMCs or a T cell subset sorted from them (not recorded which). The J gene is TRBJ2-2, the V gene TRBV7-3, with TRBD1 matching over 8 bases. CDR3: CASSFQGAGTGELFF. Written as DNA, the CDR3 is TGTGCCAGCAGCTTCCAGGGGGCCGGAACCGGGGAGCTGTTTTTT.